This T cell receptor beta chain was obtained from a study of cytomegalovirus exposure and HLA in healthy donors. On the study more broadly: The approximately 670 first-cohort repertoires and the 95 to 150 validation repertoires shared the same platform, a later analysis reported. Study-wide results and caveats: Many donors shared some public TCRs, even though most TCR sequences were rare. The tendency of first-cohort TCR clusters to co-occur in the 120 or so validation repertoires emerged from a later analysis.

V dropped 5 bases and J dropped 4 bases, with 14 bases sitting between them. Germline V gives CDR1 MDHEN, CDR2 SYDVKM. The CDR3 loop spans 14 amino acids. Profiling relied on immunoSEQ multiplex PCR, and the TCRdb table lists in-frame clones only, not all of them. The table shows around 60,000 clones, with 75% to 95% occurring only once. This clone appeared once. Its antigen is not identified. Input material: PBMCs. This TCR derives from a man aged 18-30 years in good health and CMV-seronegative. This chain uses TRBV28 with TRBJ1-1, with a tentative D call TRBD1 (5 bases). CDR3 in amino acids: CASSPNWGITEAFF. The CDR3 DNA follows: TGTGCCAGCAGTCCTAATTGGGGCATCACTGAAGCTTTCTTT.